The following is a T cell receptor (beta chain) sequence with its context. This clone's antigen is unknown. The sample holds no much larger clone one base away, and base qualities are not on file. Libraries were constructed by PCR. The instrument given in TCRdb is Illumina HiSeq 2500. TCR library preparation used molecular barcoding, with unique molecular identifiers applied to normalize quantification of the TCRbeta repertoire. Using fastp trimming at Q25 and MiXCR clonotype assembly, TCRdb reanalyzed the public sequencing data and kept in-frame beta chains. Every entry covers one CDR3 protein and lists the most common genes and DNA from its rows. The sample table records 350,000 to 400,000 distinct CDR3 sequences; around 21% of these occur just once. The top ten clonotypes cover over 3.5% of the sample. Taken from the germline V gene, the CDR1 and CDR2 loops are SGHRS and YFSETQ. The V end loses 0 bases and the J end loses 6 bases, and a stretch of 13 bases separates them. The CDR3 contains 15 residues, cysteine and phenylalanine counted. Here the CDR3 DNA is all that survives: 45 bases in frame from base 1.

The data were taken from a study of T-cell reconstitution after alpha-beta-depleted transplantation in children (dated by TCRdb to between 2015 and 2016). In the study overall: The study quantitatively tracked T-cell immune reconstitution after TCRalphabeta/CD19-depleted allogeneic hematopoietic cell transplantation in children using TCR repertoire profiling.

Sequenced material: PBMCs from the stem cell graft donor, taken from the stem cell graft. The V and J segments used are TRBV5-1 and TRBJ2-1, with the D call perhaps TRBD1 or TRBD2, as 5 bases match in each case. The clonotype originates from a human donor who donated a stem cell graft to a child with acute myeloid leukemia. The CDR3 sequence is CASSLVVMGTNEQFF. The nucleotide sequence is given as TGCGCCAGCAGCTTGGTTGTGATGGGGACCAATGAGCAGTTCTTC.